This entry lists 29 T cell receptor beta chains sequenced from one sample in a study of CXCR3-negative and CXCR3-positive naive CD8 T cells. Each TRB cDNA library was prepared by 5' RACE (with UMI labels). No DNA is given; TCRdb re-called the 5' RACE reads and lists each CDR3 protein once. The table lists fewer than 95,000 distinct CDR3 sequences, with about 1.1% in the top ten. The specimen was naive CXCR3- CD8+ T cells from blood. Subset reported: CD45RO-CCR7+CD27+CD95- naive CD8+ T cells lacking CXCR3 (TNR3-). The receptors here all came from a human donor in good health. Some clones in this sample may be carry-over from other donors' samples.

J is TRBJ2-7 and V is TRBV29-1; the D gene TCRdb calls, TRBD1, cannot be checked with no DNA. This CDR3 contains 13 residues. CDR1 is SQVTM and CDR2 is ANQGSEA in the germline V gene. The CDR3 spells CSVGTGGIYEQYF.

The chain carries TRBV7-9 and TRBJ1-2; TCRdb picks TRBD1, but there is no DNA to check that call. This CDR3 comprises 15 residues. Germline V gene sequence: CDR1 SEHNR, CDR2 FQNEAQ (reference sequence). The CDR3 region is CASTPGPATNYGYTF.

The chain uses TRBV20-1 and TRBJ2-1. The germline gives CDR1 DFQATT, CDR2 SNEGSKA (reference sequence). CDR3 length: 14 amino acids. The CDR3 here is CSASDLFSYNEQFF.

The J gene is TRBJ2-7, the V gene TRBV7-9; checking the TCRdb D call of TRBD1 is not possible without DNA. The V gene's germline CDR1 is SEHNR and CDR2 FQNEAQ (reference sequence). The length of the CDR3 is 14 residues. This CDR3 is CASSPREATYEQYF.

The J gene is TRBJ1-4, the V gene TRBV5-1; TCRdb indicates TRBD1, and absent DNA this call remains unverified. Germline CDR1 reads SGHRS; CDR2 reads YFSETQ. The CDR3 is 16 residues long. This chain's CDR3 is CASSLEQGIRSEKLFF.

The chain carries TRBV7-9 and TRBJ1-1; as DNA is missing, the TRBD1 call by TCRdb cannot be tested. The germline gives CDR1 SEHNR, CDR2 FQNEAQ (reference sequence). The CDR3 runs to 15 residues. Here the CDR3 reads CASRPTGTGNTEAFF.

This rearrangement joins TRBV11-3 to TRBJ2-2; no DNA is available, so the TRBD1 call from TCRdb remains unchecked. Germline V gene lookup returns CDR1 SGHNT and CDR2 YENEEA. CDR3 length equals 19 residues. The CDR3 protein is CASSYPSPLRWGITGELFF.

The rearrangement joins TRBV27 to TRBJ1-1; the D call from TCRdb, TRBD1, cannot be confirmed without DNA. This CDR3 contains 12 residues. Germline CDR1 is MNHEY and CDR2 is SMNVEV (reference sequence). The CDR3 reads CASRDMGTEAFF.

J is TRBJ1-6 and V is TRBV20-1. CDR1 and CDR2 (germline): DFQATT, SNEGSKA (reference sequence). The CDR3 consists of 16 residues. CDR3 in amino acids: CSARSNVIQSNSPLHF.

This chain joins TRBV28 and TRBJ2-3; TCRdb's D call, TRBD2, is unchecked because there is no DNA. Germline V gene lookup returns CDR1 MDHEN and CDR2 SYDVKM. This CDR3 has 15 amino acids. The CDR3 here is CASSPGLARTDTQYF.

CDR3 protein: CSARDVSNPNNEQFF. The chain has TRBV20-1 and TRBJ2-1. This CDR3 region has 15 residues. Germline CDR1 DFQATT, CDR2 SNEGSKA (reference sequence).

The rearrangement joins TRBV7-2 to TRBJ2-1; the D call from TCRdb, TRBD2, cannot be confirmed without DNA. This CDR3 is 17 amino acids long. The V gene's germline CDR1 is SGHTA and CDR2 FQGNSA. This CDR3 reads CASSLAQRETTYGEQFF.

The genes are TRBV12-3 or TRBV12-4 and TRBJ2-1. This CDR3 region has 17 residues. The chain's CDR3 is CASTAKVGSVTHNEQFF.

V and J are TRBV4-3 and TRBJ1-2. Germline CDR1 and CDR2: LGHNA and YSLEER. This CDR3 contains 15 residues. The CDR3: CASSQDLRDSYGYTF.

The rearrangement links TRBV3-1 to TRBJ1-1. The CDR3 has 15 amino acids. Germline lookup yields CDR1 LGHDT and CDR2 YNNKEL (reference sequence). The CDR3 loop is CASSQDDKENTEAFF.

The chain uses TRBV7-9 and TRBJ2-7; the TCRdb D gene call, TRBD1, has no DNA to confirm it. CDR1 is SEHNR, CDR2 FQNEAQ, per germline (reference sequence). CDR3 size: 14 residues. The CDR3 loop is CASRQDRGLYEQYF.

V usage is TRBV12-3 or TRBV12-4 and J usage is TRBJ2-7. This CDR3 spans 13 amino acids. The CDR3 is CASSHGSTYEQYF.

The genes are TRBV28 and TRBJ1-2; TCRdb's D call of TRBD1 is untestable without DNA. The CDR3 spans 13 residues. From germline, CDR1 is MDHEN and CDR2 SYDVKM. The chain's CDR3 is CASSLGGNYGYTF.

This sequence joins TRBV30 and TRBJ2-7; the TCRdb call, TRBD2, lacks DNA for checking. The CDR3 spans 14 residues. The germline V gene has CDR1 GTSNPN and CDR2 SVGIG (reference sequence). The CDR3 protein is CAWSVAGGPYEQYF. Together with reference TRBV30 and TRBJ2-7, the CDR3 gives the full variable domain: SQTIHQWPATLVQPVGSPLSLECTVEGTSNPNLYWYRQAAGRGLQLLFYSVGIGQISSEVPQNLSASRPQDRQFILSSKKLLLSDSGFYLCAWSVAGGPYEQYFGPGTRLTVT.

CDR3 residues: CASSLGQSPLHF. The chain is built from TRBV7-9 and TRBJ1-6. CDR1 is SEHNR, CDR2 FQNEAQ, per germline (reference sequence). The CDR3 loop spans 12 amino acids.

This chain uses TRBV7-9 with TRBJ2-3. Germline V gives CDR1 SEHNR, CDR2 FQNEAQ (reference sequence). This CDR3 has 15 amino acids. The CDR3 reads CASNLIPTLGDTQYF.

CDR3 in amino acids: CASSLAAVATNEKLFF. The rearrangement joins TRBV7-6 to TRBJ1-4. The CDR3 loop spans 16 amino acids. The germline gives CDR1 SGHVS, CDR2 FNYEAQ.

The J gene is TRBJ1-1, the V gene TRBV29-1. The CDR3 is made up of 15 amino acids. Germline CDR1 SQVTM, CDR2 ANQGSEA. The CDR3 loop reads CSVGSSGWEDTEAFF.

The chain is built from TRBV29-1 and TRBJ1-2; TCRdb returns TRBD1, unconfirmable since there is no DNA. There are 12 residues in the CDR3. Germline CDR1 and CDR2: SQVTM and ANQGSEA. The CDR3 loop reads CSVTGLSDGYTF.

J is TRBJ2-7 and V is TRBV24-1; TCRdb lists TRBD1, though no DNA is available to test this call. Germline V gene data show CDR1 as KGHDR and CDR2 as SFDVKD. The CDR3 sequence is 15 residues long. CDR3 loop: CATPPGDRSSYEQYF.

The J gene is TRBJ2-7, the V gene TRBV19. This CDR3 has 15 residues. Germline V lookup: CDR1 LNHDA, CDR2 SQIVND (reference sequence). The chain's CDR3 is CASSMRSAGPYEQYF.

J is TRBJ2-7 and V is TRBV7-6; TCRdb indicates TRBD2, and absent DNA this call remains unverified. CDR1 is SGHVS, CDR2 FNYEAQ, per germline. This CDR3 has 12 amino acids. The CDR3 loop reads CASSFSGDGQHF.

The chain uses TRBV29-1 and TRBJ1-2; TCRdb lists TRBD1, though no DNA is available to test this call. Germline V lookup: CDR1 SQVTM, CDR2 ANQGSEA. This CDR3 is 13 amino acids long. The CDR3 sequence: CSVAQGGKYGYTF.

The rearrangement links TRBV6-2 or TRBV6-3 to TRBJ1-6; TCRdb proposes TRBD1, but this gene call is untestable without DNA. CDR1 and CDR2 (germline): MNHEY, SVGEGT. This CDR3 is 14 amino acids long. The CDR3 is CASSPTGDYSPLHF.